This T cell receptor beta chain is from a study of human T cells and chemical hapten exposure. Overall study findings and caveats: Donors were affected by alopecia, so their immune reaction might vary from that of healthy individuals.

Germline CDR1 reads MNHEY; CDR2 reads SVGAGI. Trimming took 0 bases from V and 6 from J; bases not matched to a gene: 3. This CDR3 contains 14 residues. From the RACE reads, TCRdb called clonotypes with MiXCR, one entry per CDR3 protein. In the table there are under 450,000 distinct CDR3 sequences, more than 4.5% of which are singletons. As for this clonotype: The antigen remains undetermined.

The time point is: patch test 1, 2 weeks after DPC sensitization. Regarding treatment: therapeutic diphenylcyclopropenone sensitization with weekly scalp DPC. The chain combines TRBV6-5 with TRBJ2-7, with 9 bases fitting TRBD1. The TCR sequence derives from a woman between 50 and 59 years old with alopecia areata. Some clones in this sample may be carry-over from other donors' samples. The source material was whole blood, sampled in connection with sensitization to the hapten diphenylcyclopropenone (DPC). CDR3 DNA: TGTGCCAGCAGTTACTCTGGGACAGGGAGCGAGCAGTACTTC. Amino acids: CASSYSGTGSEQYF.